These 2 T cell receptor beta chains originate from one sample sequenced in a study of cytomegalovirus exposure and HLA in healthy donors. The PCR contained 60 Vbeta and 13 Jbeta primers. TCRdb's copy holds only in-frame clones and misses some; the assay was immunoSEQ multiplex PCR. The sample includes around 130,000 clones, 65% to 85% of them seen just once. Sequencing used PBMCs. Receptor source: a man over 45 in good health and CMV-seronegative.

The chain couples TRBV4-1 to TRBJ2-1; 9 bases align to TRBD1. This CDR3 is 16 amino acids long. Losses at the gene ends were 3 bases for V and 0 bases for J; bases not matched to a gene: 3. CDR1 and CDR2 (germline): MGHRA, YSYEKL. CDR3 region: CASSQGTGFSYNEQFF. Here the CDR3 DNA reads TGCGCCAGCAGCCAGGGGACAGGGTTCTCCTACAATGAGCAGTTCTTC.

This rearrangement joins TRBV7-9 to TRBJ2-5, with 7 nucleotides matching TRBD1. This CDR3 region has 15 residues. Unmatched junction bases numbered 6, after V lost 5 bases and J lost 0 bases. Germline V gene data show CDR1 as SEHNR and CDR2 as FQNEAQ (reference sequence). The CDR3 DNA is TGTGCCAGCAGCACACCGGGACAGCACCAAGAGACCCAGTACTTC. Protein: CASSTPGQHQETQYF.